This TCR beta chain derives from a study of T cell changes during pregnancy in multiple sclerosis. Profiled with immunoSEQ multiplex PCR; TCRdb holds only in-frame clones, not every one. This table has approximately 97,000 clones, 91% appearing once. Germline CDR1 reads KGHSH; CDR2 reads LQKENI. This CDR3 is 16 amino acids long. Losses at the gene ends were 3 bases for V and 3 bases for J; bases not matched to a gene: 8. This chain connects TRBV18 to TRBJ2-3, with 8 bases that match TRBD2. This specimen was peripheral blood, taken after pregnancy. This TCR was sampled from a female donor in good health, enrolled as a control in a pregnancy study. The CDR3 DNA follows: TGTGCCAGCTCACCGTCTCGGGGGGGCTCTACAGATACGCAGTATTTT. Translating it yields CASSPSRGGSTDTQYF.